The text below deals with one T cell receptor beta chain. The source of the sample is a study of blood T cell repertoires in COVID-19. The protocol was immunoSEQ multiplex PCR, while the TCRdb copy is restricted to in-frame clones and leaves out a portion. The sample contains 200,000 to 300,000 clones, roughly 87% of which appear only once. This CDR3 has 13 residues. CDR1 is LGHNA, CDR2 YNFKEQ, per germline. V was clipped by 4 bases and J by 2 bases; unmatched bases: 1. The source material was peripheral blood. V is TRBV4-2 and J is TRBJ2-7; 8 bases map to TRBD1. The receptor was derived from a man younger than 35 with active or convalescent COVID-19. The CDR3 reads CASSPTGAYEQYF. The CDR3 bases are TGTGCCAGCAGCCCGACAGGGGCCTACGAGCAGTACTTC.